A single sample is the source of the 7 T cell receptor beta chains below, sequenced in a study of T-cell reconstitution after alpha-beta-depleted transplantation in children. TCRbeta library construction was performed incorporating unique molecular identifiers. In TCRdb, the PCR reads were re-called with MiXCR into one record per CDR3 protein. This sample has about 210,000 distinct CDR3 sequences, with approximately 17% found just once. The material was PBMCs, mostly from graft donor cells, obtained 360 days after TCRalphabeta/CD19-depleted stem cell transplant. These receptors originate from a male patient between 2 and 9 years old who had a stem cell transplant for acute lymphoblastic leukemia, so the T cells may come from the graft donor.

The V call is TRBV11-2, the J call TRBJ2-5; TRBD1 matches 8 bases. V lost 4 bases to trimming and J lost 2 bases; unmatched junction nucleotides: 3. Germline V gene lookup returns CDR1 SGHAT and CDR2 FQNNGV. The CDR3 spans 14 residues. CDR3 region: CASSWTGLQETQYF. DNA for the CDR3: TGTGCCAGCAGCTGGACAGGGTTGCAAGAGACCCAGTACTTC. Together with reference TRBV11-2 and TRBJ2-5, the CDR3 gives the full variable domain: EAGVAQSPRYKIIEKRQSVAFWCNPISGHATLYWYQQILGQGPKLLIQFQNNGVVDDSQLPKDRFSAERLKGVDSTLKIQPAKLEDSAVYLCASSWTGLQETQYFGPGTRLLVL.

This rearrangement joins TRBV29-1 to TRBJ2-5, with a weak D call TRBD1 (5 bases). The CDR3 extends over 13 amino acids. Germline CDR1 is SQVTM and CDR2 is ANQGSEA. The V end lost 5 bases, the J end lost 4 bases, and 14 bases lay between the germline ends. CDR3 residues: CSVSQGVGETQYF. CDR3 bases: TGCAGCGTTAGCCAGGGTGTCGGAGAGACCCAGTACTTC.

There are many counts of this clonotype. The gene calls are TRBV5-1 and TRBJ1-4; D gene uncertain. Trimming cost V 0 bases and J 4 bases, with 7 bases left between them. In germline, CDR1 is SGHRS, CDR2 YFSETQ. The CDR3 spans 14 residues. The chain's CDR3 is CASSLDGYNEKLFF. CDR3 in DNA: TGCGCCAGCAGCTTGGACGGATATAATGAAAAACTGTTTTTT. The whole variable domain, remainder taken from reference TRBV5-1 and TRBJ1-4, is KAGVTQTPRYLIKTRGQQVTLSCSPISGHRSVSWYQQTPGQGLQFLFEYFSETQRNKGNFPGRFSGRQFSNSRSEMNVSTLELGDSALYLCASSLDGYNEKLFFGSGTQLSVL.

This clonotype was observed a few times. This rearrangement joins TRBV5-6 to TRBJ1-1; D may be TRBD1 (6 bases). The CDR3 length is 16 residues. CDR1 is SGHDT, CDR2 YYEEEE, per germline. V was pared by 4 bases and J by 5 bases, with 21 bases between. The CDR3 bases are TGTGCCAGCAGCCCGTTGGGGGCGGCCCTCTCGACTGAAGCTTTCTTT. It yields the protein CASSPLGAALSTEAFF.

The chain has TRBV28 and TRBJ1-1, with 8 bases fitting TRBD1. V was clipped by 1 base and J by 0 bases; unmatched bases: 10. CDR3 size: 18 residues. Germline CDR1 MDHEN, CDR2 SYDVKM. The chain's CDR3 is CASSLFQGARILNTEAFF. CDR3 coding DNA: TGTGCCAGCAGTTTATTTCAGGGGGCGCGAATATTGAACACTGAAGCTTTCTTT. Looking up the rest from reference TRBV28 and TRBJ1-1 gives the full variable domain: DVKVTQSSRYLVKRTGEKVFLECVQDMDHENMFWYRQDPGLGLRLIYFSYDVKMKEKGDIPEGYSVSREKKERFSLILESASTNQTSMYLCASSLFQGARILNTEAFFGQGTRLTVV.

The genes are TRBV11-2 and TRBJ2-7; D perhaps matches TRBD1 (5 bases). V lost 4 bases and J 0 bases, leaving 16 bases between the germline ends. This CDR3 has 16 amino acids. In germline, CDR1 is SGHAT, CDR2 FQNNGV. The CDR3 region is CASSSVKGQGSYEQYF. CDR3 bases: TGTGCCAGCAGCTCCGTCAAGGGCCAGGGCTCCTACGAGCAGTACTTC.

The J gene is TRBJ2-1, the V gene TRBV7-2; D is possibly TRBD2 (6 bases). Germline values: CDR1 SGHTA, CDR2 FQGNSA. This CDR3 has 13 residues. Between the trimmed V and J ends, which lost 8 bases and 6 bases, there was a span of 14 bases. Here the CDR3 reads CASSPTRLNEQFF. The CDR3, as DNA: TGTGCCAGCTCCCCGACTAGACTCAATGAGCAGTTCTTC.